These 20 T cell receptor beta chains originate from one sample sequenced in a study of cytomegalovirus exposure and HLA in healthy donors (dated by TCRdb to 2017 to 2019). Receptor amplification or capture employed the immunoSEQ multiplex PCR assay. The multiplex PCR relied on a mix of 60 forward primers for TCR Vbeta segments and 13 reverse primers for TCR Jbeta segments. TCRdb holds this immuneACCESS table with in-frame rearrangements only. Some clones are missing; in checked studies, unresolved V genes explain under half, and the rest has no known cause. This sample gives about 80,000 clones in total; roughly 78% of them show up just once. 2.5% of the sample comes from the top ten. The sequenced material came from PBMCs. The receptors were sampled from a man aged 30 to 39 in good health and CMV-seronegative.

The chain is built from TRBV7-9 and TRBJ2-6; 7 bases fit TRBD1. Germline V lookup: CDR1 SEHNR, CDR2 FQNEAQ (reference sequence). CDR3 length: 17 residues. V dropped 1 base and J dropped 0; count of bases not matched to a gene: 3. The CDR3 sequence: CASSLGTGISGANVLTF. The CDR3 coding sequence is TGTGCCAGCAGCTTAGGGACAGGCATCTCTGGGGCCAACGTCCTGACTTTC.

In this sample, this clone turned up a few times. This rearrangement joins TRBV4-3 to TRBJ2-1, with a tentative D call TRBD1 (6 bases). Trimming removed 1 base from V and 2 bases from J, with 15 bases in between. The CDR3 loop spans 17 amino acids. From germline, CDR1 is LGHNA and CDR2 YSLEER. The CDR3 DNA follows: TGCGCCAGCAGCCAAGGCGCAGAGGGGGTTCCCTACAATGAGCAGTTCTTC. Translation: CASSQGAEGVPYNEQFF.

In this sample, this clone turned up once. The V gene is TRBV28, the J gene TRBJ2-3; D is unclear. This CDR3 has 14 residues. The germline V gene encodes CDR1 MDHEN and CDR2 SYDVKM. V gave up 2 bases and J gave up 2 bases, with 8 bases separating them. CDR3 region: CASSLEADTDTQYF. CDR3 bases: TGTGCCAGCAGTTTAGAGGCAGACACAGATACGCAGTATTTT.

This chain uses TRBV18 with TRBJ2-1; 11 bases map to TRBD2. V shed 3 bases, J shed 5 bases, and the junction held 18 bases outside the gene matches. The CDR3 spans 20 residues. Germline V gene lookup returns CDR1 KGHSH and CDR2 LQKENI. DNA for the CDR3: TGTGCCAGCTCACCTACACTAGCGGGAGATTTTTGGGGATTTGACAATGAGCAGTTCTTC. Translation gives CASSPTLAGDFWGFDNEQFF.

As regards this clone: Its ends do not fully match the called genes, so a read error is possible. This chain's CDR3 is CTSSDSSGSTDTQYF. The DNA of the CDR3 is TGTACCAGCAGTGACTCGAGCGGGAGCACAGATACGCAGTATTTT. This chain links TRBV6-4 with TRBJ2-3; D might be TRBD2 (6 bases). There are 15 residues in the CDR3. The germline V gene has CDR1 MRHNA and CDR2 SNTAGT.

This rearrangement joins TRBV18 to TRBJ1-4; D is possibly TRBD1 (6 bases). The germline V and J ends were trimmed by 0 bases and 8 bases, with 10 bases remaining between them. The germline V gene has CDR1 KGHSH and CDR2 LQKENI. The length of the CDR3 is 14 residues. DNA for the CDR3: TGTGCCAGCTCACCACCCGGGACAACCGAAAAACTGTTTTTT. Protein sequence: CASSPPGTTEKLFF.

The gene calls are TRBV6-5 and TRBJ1-2; a weak D match, TRBD1 (6 bases). V lost 0 bases to trimming and J lost 6 bases, with 11 bases between them. CDR3 size: 14 residues. Per the germline V gene, CDR1 is MNHEY and CDR2 is SVGAGI. For the CDR3, the DNA is TGTGCCAGCAGTTACTCGAGGGCAGGGGATGGCTACACCTTC. Its translation: CASSYSRAGDGYTF.

The chain recombines TRBV20-1 with TRBJ2-7; D gene unclear. Trimming left V 2 bases short and J 7 bases short, with 9 bases between. Germline CDR1 reads DFQATT; CDR2 reads SNEGSKA (reference sequence). This CDR3 spans 11 amino acids. The CDR3 DNA reads as TGCAGTGCTAGACCTCAACTAGAGCAGTACTTC. Its translation: CSARPQLEQYF.

The V and J genes are TRBV7-6 and TRBJ2-2; D is unclear. CDR1 is SGHVS, CDR2 FNYEAQ, per germline. Deletions cut 1 base from V and 1 base from J, with 4 bases between. The length of the CDR3 is 14 residues. CDR3 bases: TGTGCCAGCAGCTTAGACGGGAACACCGGGGAGCTGTTTTTT. It encodes CASSLDGNTGELFF.

This chain links TRBV5-6 with TRBJ1-1; D unresolved. This CDR3 region has 13 residues. Per germline, CDR1 SGHDT and CDR2 YYEEEE. Deletions cut 2 bases from V and 3 bases from J, with 8 bases between. CDR3 nucleotides: TGTGCCAGCAGCTTTGAGAGGGACACTGAAGCTTTCTTT. Translating gives CASSFERDTEAFF.

This clone turned up a few times. The V call is TRBV9, the J call TRBJ2-5; D unclear. CDR1 and CDR2 (germline): SGDLS, YYNGEE. Trimming cost V 0 bases and J 5 bases, with 8 bases left between them. CDR3 length: 13 amino acids. In DNA, the CDR3 is TGTGCCAGCAGCGTAGCCCCTAAGGAGACCCAGTACTTC. Translation gives CASSVAPKETQYF.

CDR3 in amino acids: CASSGASGANQETQYF. For the CDR3, the DNA is TGTGCCAGCAGTGGGGCCAGCGGGGCAAACCAAGAGACCCAGTACTTC. The gene calls are TRBV6-6 and TRBJ2-5, with 7 bases fitting TRBD2. CDR3 length: 16 amino acids. Germline V gene data show CDR1 as MNHNY and CDR2 as SVGAGI (reference sequence). V lost 5 bases to trimming and J lost 0 bases; unmatched junction nucleotides: 9.

The gene calls are TRBV5-4 and TRBJ2-5, with 12 bases matching TRBD2. The junction had 6 bases not matched to a gene; V was cut back by 4 bases and J by 5 bases. Germline values: CDR1 SGHNT, CDR2 YYREEE (reference sequence). The CDR3 is 15 amino acids. The CDR3 loop reads CASSTTSGSHETQYF. The CDR3 DNA reads TGTGCCAGCAGCACGACTAGCGGGAGTCATGAGACCCAGTACTTC.

The chain carries TRBV5-1 and TRBJ2-1; maybe TRBD2 (7 bases). The CDR3 consists of 16 residues. CDR1 is SGHRS and CDR2 is YFSETQ in the germline V gene. Between the trimmed V and J ends, which lost 3 bases and 4 bases, there was a span of 17 bases. The CDR3: CASSWLWEGVYNEQFF. In DNA, the CDR3 is TGCGCCAGCAGCTGGCTGTGGGAGGGGGTGTACAATGAGCAGTTCTTC.

This clone was counted a few times. The J gene is TRBJ2-3, the V gene TRBV7-3; TRBD2 might be the D (5 bases). V gave up 2 bases and J gave up 1 base, with 10 bases separating them. The CDR3 covers 15 residues. Germline V gene data show CDR1 as SGHTA and CDR2 as FQGTGA. CDR3 DNA sequence: TGTGCCAGCAGCTTAGCGGGCGTGGGCACAGATACGCAGTATTTT. Its protein is CASSLAGVGTDTQYF.

This clone has just a few counts. J is TRBJ2-2 and V is TRBV6-1, with D possibly TRBD2 on 6 matching bases. The germline V and J ends were trimmed by 10 bases and 3 bases, with 15 bases remaining between them. The CDR3 is made up of 14 amino acids. Germline lookup yields CDR1 MNHNS and CDR2 SASEGT. This chain's CDR3 is CATADGGDTGELFF. CDR3 nucleotides: TGTGCCACCGCCGACGGAGGGGACACCGGGGAGCTGTTTTTT.

This chain uses TRBV18 with TRBJ1-5, with 9 bases that match TRBD1. Germline assignment: CDR1 KGHSH and CDR2 LQKENI. V shed 6 bases and J 4 bases; nucleotides not matched to a gene: 10. The CDR3 totals 16 residues. The CDR3 region is CASSPWEQGANQPQHF. As DNA, the CDR3 is TGTGCCAGCTCTCCCTGGGAACAGGGGGCGAATCAGCCCCAGCATTTT.

V usage is TRBV6-5 and J usage is TRBJ1-1; 7 nucleotides agree with TRBD1. The ends lost 0 bases at V and 11 bases at J; junction bases unmatched: 9. CDR3 length: 14 residues. The germline CDR1 and CDR2 sequences are MNHEY and SVGAGI. The CDR3 loop is CASSYSRQGIMAFF. In DNA form, the CDR3 reads TGTGCCAGCAGTTACTCGCGACAGGGTATAATGGCTTTCTTT.

This clone showed up just a few times. This CDR3 is CASSQVGLPGEQFF. CDR3 DNA sequence: TGCGCCAGCAGCCAAGTGGGACTCCCTGGTGAGCAGTTCTTC. The chain employs TRBV4-3 and TRBJ2-1, with TRBD2 as a possible D gene (6 bases). V lost 1 base and J lost 9, with 13 bases in between. Per the germline V gene, CDR1 is LGHNA and CDR2 is YSLEER. The CDR3 sequence is 14 residues long.

The rearrangement links TRBV18 to TRBJ2-2; D may be TRBD1 (6 bases). In germline, CDR1 is KGHSH, CDR2 LQKENI. V lost 6 bases and J 1 base, leaving 12 bases between the germline ends. The CDR3 is 15 amino acids. CDR3 region: CASSPRGRNTGELFF. The DNA of the CDR3 is TGTGCCAGCTCCCCTAGGGGGAGGAACACCGGGGAGCTGTTTTTT.